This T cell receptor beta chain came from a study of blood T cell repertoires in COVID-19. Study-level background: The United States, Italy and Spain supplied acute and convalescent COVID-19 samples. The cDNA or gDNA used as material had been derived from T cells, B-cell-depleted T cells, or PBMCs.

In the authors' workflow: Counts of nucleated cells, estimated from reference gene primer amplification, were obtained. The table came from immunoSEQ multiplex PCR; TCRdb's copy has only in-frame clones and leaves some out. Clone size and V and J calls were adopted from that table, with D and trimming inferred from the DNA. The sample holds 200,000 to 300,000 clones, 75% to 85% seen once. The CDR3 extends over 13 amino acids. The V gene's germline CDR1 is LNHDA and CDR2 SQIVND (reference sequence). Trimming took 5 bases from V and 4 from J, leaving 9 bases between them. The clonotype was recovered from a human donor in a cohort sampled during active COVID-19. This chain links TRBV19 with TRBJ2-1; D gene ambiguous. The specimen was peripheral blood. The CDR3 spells CASSPPGYNEQFF. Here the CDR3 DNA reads TGTGCCAGTAGTCCCCCAGGTTACAATGAGCAGTTCTTC. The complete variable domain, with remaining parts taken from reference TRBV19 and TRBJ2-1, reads DGGITQSPKYLFRKEGQNVTLSCEQNLNHDAMYWYRQDPGQGLRLIYYSQIVNDFQKGDIAEGYSVSREKKESFPLTVTSAQKNPTAFYLCASSPPGYNEQFFGPGTRLTVL.